These 21 T cell receptor beta chains were all obtained from the same sample, sequenced in a study of response to subunit inactivated influenza vaccine (dated by TCRdb to 2016 to 2019). The receptor library was made with RT-PCR. The instrument was an Illumina HiSeq 2500. TCRdb's own reprocessing of the public reads used fastp at Q25 and MiXCR and kept productive beta chains. A single entry per CDR3 protein holds the most common genes and DNA from its merged rows. Within this sample are a few hundred thousand distinct CDR3 sequences, with approximately 7.7% of them counted one time only. The leading ten clones occupy around 12% of the sample. This specimen consisted of PBMCs from blood, obtained roughly 24 months after vaccination. These receptors were taken from a man aged 50 to 75 who received an inactivated influenza vaccine. Donor details come from another sample of the same person, matched by shared clones.

The V gene is TRBV29-1, the J gene TRBJ2-7, with 16 bases that match TRBD2. The CDR3 is made up of 15 amino acids. J was trimmed by 7 bases and V by 4 bases; bases with no gene match: 7. Per germline, CDR1 SQVTM and CDR2 ANQGSEA. CDR3 sequence: CSVAGTSGGAWEQYF. The CDR3 region has the DNA TGCAGCGTTGCCGGGACTAGCGGGGGGGCGTGGGAGCAGTACTTC.

The rearrangement links TRBV11-3 to TRBJ1-5; D not resolved. Germline V gene data show CDR1 as SGHNT and CDR2 as YENEEA. The germline V and J ends were trimmed by 0 bases and 9 bases, with 12 bases remaining between them. This CDR3 is 14 amino acids long. The chain's CDR3 is CASSLDLPRWPQHF. The CDR3 DNA reads as TGTGCCAGCAGCTTAGATCTCCCCCGTTGGCCCCAGCATTTT.

In its sample, this clonotype was seen many times. The rearrangement links TRBV5-1 to TRBJ2-3; 8 nucleotides line up with TRBD2. Germline V gene lookup returns CDR1 SGHRS and CDR2 YFSETQ. The CDR3 contains 14 residues. V shed 7 bases and J 0 bases; nucleotides not matched to a gene: 4. The chain's CDR3 is CASSTSVSTDTQYF. CDR3 sequence (DNA): TGCGCCAGCTCGACTAGCGTAAGCACAGATACGCAGTATTTT.

This clonotype turned up a few times. The chain employs TRBV15 and TRBJ2-3; D uncertain. CDR1 LNHNV and CDR2 YYDKDF come from the germline V gene (reference sequence). V was cut by 1 base and J by 4 bases, with 6 bases left in between. The CDR3 runs to 13 residues. CDR3 in amino acids: CATSRVTADTQYF. The CDR3 region has the DNA TGTGCCACCAGCAGAGTAACGGCAGATACGCAGTATTTT.

The V gene is TRBV28, the J gene TRBJ1-1; perhaps TRBD1 as D (5 bases). The CDR3 totals 15 residues. Germline V gene lookup returns CDR1 MDHEN and CDR2 SYDVKM. V lost 1 base and J lost 0, with 9 bases in between. The chain's CDR3 is CASSLFQGVNTEAFF. CDR3 DNA sequence: TGTGCCAGCAGTTTATTTCAAGGGGTGAACACTGAAGCTTTCTTT.

This clonotype was observed a few times. Here the CDR3 DNA reads TGTGCCAGCAGCTTAGCGGCTCTAGCTAGGACAGATACGCAGTATTTT. Translating gives CASSLAALARTDTQYF. The V and J genes are TRBV7-2 and TRBJ2-3, with D possibly matching TRBD2 (5 bases). This CDR3 contains 16 residues. The germline CDR1 and CDR2 sequences are SGHTA and FQGNSA. Trimming removed 0 bases at V and 3 bases at J, with 13 bases between.

This chain connects TRBV27 to TRBJ1-6; tentatively, D is TRBD1 (5 bases). V was cut by 6 bases and J by 9 bases, with 15 bases left in between. Germline CDR1 is MNHEY and CDR2 is SMNVEV (reference sequence). The CDR3 consists of 14 residues. The CDR3 spells CASREPGRFSPLHF. In DNA, the CDR3 is TGTGCCAGCAGGGAACCGGGACGTTTTTCACCCCTCCACTTT.

This clonotype was detected many times. This chain joins TRBV5-1 and TRBJ1-1, with a possible D match to TRBD1 (6 bases). V lost 4 bases to trimming and J lost 10 bases, with 23 bases between them. The CDR3 runs to 15 residues. Germline loops: CDR1 SGHRS, CDR2 YFSETQ. The CDR3: CASSDRPDGGGGAFF. The CDR3 DNA follows: TGCGCCAGCAGCGACAGGCCGGACGGGGGCGGCGGAGCTTTCTTT.

There are many counts of this clonotype. The chain recombines TRBV28 with TRBJ1-6; 10 bases match TRBD1. V trimming: 1 base; J trimming: 10 bases; junction bases outside the gene matches: 10. The germline V gene has CDR1 MDHEN and CDR2 SYDVKM. The CDR3 loop spans 17 amino acids. CDR3 nucleotide sequence: TGTGCCAGCAGTTTATTCCCGACAGGGGGCGCCGCGTCACCCCTCCACTTT. Its translation: CASSLFPTGGAASPLHF. The full variable domain, completed using reference TRBV28 and TRBJ1-6, is DVKVTQSSRYLVKRTGEKVFLECVQDMDHENMFWYRQDPGLGLRLIYFSYDVKMKEKGDIPEGYSVSREKKERFSLILESASTNQTSMYLCASSLFPTGGAASPLHFGNGTRLTVT.

Ten or more counts support this clonotype. CDR3 coding DNA: TGCAGTGCTAGTCCAGTGGAGCAGTTCTTC. Amino acid sequence: CSASPVEQFF. The chain is built from TRBV20-1 and TRBJ2-1; no firm D call. Trimming shortened V by 3 bases and J by 10 bases, and 7 bases separated the two germline ends. CDR1 and CDR2 from the germline V gene are DFQATT and SNEGSKA (reference sequence). This CDR3 is 10 amino acids long.

The gene calls are TRBV6-1 and TRBJ2-5, with D perhaps being TRBD1 or TRBD2 (5 bases each). The CDR3 length is 13 residues. The V end was cut by 3 bases, the J end by 5 bases, with 10 bases between. Germline lookup yields CDR1 MNHNS and CDR2 SASEGT. The CDR3 sequence is CASSEGVGETQYF. CDR3 coding DNA: TGTGCCAGCAGTGAGGGGGTTGGGGAGACCCAGTACTTC.

To note about this clonotype: One end of the junction is discordant with germline, which a read error may explain. The chain combines TRBV18 with TRBJ2-5; no clear D. The CDR3 sequence is 13 residues long. CDR1 is KGHSH and CDR2 is LQKENI in the germline V gene. CDR3 loop: CASSLHSQEAQYF. For the CDR3, the DNA is TGTGCCAGCTCACTGCACTCCCAAGAGGCCCAGTACTTC. The full variable domain, with the rest looked up from reference TRBV18 and TRBJ2-5, is NAGVMQNPRHLVRRRGQEARLRCSPMKGHSHVYWYRQLPEEGLKFMVYLQKENIIDESGMPKERFSAEFPKEGPSILRIQQVVRGDSAAYFCASSLHSQEAQYFGPGTRLLVL.

A few counts support this clonotype. The chain links TRBV19 to TRBJ2-1; 7 bases are a match to TRBD2. This CDR3 contains 13 residues. V lost 5 bases, J lost 9 bases, and 7 bases stayed unmatched. CDR1 is LNHDA and CDR2 is SQIVND in the germline V gene (reference sequence). The CDR3: CASSYRRESEQFF. Written as DNA, the CDR3 is TGTGCCAGTAGTTATCGGCGGGAGTCTGAGCAGTTCTTC.

V and J are TRBV7-2 and TRBJ2-7; D uncertain. Trimming left V 5 bases short and J 2 bases short, with 7 bases between. The CDR3 loop spans 12 amino acids. Per germline, CDR1 SGHTA and CDR2 FQGNSA. The CDR3 nucleotides read TGTGCCAGCAGCCCGCTGACCTACGAGCAGTACTTC. This encodes CASSPLTYEQYF.

This clonotype was recorded many times. The V and J genes are TRBV4-1 and TRBJ2-5; D uncertain. V lost 8 bases and J 0 bases, leaving 10 bases between the germline ends. The CDR3 totals 13 residues. Germline-derived CDR1 and CDR2 are MGHRA and YSYEKL. The CDR3 loop is CASGPRDQETQYF. The CDR3 bases are TGCGCCAGCGGCCCACGGGACCAAGAGACCCAGTACTTC.

This clonotype showed up many times. J is TRBJ2-2 and V is TRBV12-3 or TRBV12-4, with D tentatively TRBD2 (6 bases). The CDR3 spans 13 residues. V was cut by 2 bases and J by 6 bases, with 7 bases left in between. The DNA of the CDR3 is TGTGCCAGCAGTTTATCGGGGGCCGGGGAGCTGTTTTTT. This codes for CASSLSGAGELFF.

Comment on this clonotype: At one boundary the junction diverges from the germline segment, which might be a read error. The chain combines TRBV24-1 with TRBJ2-2; D is unresolved. Germline assignment: CDR1 KGHDR and CDR2 SFDVKD. The CDR3 covers 13 residues. The CDR3 loop is CTTSEPNTGELFF. The CDR3 DNA sequence: TGTACCACCAGTGAACCGAACACCGGGGAGCTGTTTTTT.

The rearrangement links TRBV11-2 to TRBJ2-1; 9 bases align to TRBD1. J lost 6 bases, V lost 1 base, and 7 bases had no gene match. The CDR3 consists of 16 residues. Per germline, CDR1 SGHAT and CDR2 FQNNGV. The chain's CDR3 is CASSLVLGQGSNEQFF. The CDR3 DNA reads TGTGCCAGCAGCTTAGTGCTCGGACAGGGGAGCAATGAGCAGTTCTTC.

This clonotype has ten or more counts. The J gene is TRBJ1-4, the V gene TRBV4-1, with TRBD1 as a possible D gene (6 bases). The CDR3 runs to 17 residues. Trimming pared 0 bases from V and 6 bases from J, leaving 17 bases between. Germline V lookup: CDR1 MGHRA, CDR2 YSYEKL. Here the CDR3 reads CASSQEEGWGADEKLFF. CDR3 nucleotides: TGCGCCAGCAGCCAAGAAGAGGGCTGGGGGGCCGATGAAAAACTGTTTTTT.

This clonotype has a handful of counts. The genes are TRBV14 and TRBJ2-3; 9 bases are shared with TRBD1. CDR1 and CDR2 from the germline V gene are SGHDN and FVKESK. J was trimmed by 0 bases and V by 0 bases; bases with no gene match: 1. The length of the CDR3 is 16 residues. In DNA form, the CDR3 reads TGTGCCAGCAGCCAAGATGGGACAGGGAGCACAGATACGCAGTATTTT. Its protein product is CASSQDGTGSTDTQYF.

The chain employs TRBV28 and TRBJ2-1; 10 bases are a match to TRBD1. The V gene's germline CDR1 is MDHEN and CDR2 SYDVKM. The trim removed 3 bases at V and 9 bases at J, leaving 11 bases unmatched. The CDR3 runs to 16 residues. CDR3 protein: CASSFLYPGQGSEQFF. Here the CDR3 DNA reads TGTGCCAGCAGTTTCTTGTATCCGGGACAGGGGAGTGAGCAGTTCTTC.